These 3 T cell receptor beta chains came from one sample sequenced in a study of technical replicates of blood from several donors. TCRdb's copy holds only in-frame clones and misses some; the assay was immunoSEQ multiplex PCR. Of some 96,000 clones listed, more than 90% were seen once; the top ten hold roughly 0.22%. Sequenced material: T cells isolated from PBMCs. The source of these receptors is a human donor in good health.

This CDR3 is CASSPSRGLGNQPQHF. The CDR3 DNA reads as TGTGCCAGCTCACCGTCTAGGGGGCTCGGAAATCAGCCCCAGCATTTT. J is TRBJ1-5 and V is TRBV18, with 7 bases that match TRBD1. Germline V gene lookup returns CDR1 KGHSH and CDR2 LQKENI. This CDR3 is 16 amino acids long. Trimming took 3 bases from V and 4 from J; bases not matched to a gene: 9.

This clone appeared once. This sequence joins TRBV11-2 and TRBJ2-6; possibly TRBD1 for D (6 bases). The CDR3 has 17 amino acids. CDR1 is SGHAT, CDR2 FQNNGV, per germline. V lost 6 bases and J 0 bases, leaving 15 bases between the germline ends. CDR3 amino acids: CASRLTWTDSGANVLTF. For the CDR3, the DNA is TGTGCCAGCAGGCTCACCTGGACAGACTCTGGGGCCAACGTCCTGACTTTC. Looking up the rest from reference TRBV11-2 and TRBJ2-6 gives the full variable domain: EAGVAQSPRYKIIEKRQSVAFWCNPISGHATLYWYQQILGQGPKLLIQFQNNGVVDDSQLPKDRFSAERLKGVDSTLKIQPAKLEDSAVYLCASRLTWTDSGANVLTFGAGSRLTVL.

This clone was seen once. V is TRBV5-6 and J is TRBJ2-7; 12 bases align to TRBD2. CDR3 length: 18 amino acids. Looked up from germline, CDR1 is SGHDT and CDR2 is YYEEEE. V was pared by 1 base and J by 2 bases, with 10 bases of the junction left unmatched. The DNA for the CDR3 is TGTGCCAGCAGCTTGTACACTAGCGGGAGGACCTCGACCTACGAGCAGTACTTC. Residues: CASSLYTSGRTSTYEQYF.